This record looks at one T cell receptor (beta chain) sequence and its context. Its matching antigen is unknown. TCRdb fed the 5' RACE reads into MiXCR, producing one record per CDR3 protein. Of some 700,000 distinct CDR3 sequences listed, 15% to 20% were seen once; the top ten hold roughly a fifth. The CDR3 loop spans 14 amino acids. J lost 7 bases, V lost 5 bases, and 9 bases had no gene match. CDR1 and CDR2 (germline): SEHNR, FQNEAQ (reference sequence). The sample is drawn from a study of CD8 T cells in ankylosing spondylitis. Findings of the study overall: Seemingly characteristic of ankylosing spondylitis blood was a TCR beta motif consisting of under ten highly homologous variants.

This TCR came from a male donor with ankylosing spondylitis. Sequencing was done on a sample of blood, either unsorted or a sorted T cell fraction (not recorded which). The chain carries TRBV7-9 and TRBJ2-3; 7 bases match TRBD2. The CDR3 reads CASSPGRRGNTQYF. The CDR3 region has the DNA TGTGCCAGCAGCCCAGGACGGCGGGGGAATACGCAGTATTTT.